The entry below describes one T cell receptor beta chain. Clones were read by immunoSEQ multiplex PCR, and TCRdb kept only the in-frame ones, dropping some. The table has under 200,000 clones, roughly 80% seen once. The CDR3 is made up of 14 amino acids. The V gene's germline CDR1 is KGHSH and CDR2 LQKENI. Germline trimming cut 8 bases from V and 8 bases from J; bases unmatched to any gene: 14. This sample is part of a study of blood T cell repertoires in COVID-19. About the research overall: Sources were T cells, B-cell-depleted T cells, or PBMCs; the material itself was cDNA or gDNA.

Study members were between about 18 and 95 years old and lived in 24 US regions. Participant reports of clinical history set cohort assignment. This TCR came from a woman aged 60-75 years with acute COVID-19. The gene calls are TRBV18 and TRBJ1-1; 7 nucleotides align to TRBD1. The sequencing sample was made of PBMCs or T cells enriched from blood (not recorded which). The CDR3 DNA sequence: TGTGCCAGCATTGACCAACAGGGGAAAGGCGAAGCTTTCTTT. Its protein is CASIDQQGKGEAFF.